The next 23 T cell receptor beta chains were all read from a single sample in a study of CD8+ T cells in alopecia areata. Isolated RNA was reverse transcribed into cDNA used as the sequencing template. Sequencing was performed with immunoSEQ multiplex PCR; in TCRdb, only in-frame clones are kept and a portion is missing. The sample holds about 160,000 clones; 55% to 75% are singletons and the top ten take 0.9% to 1%. As for treatment: oral pan-JAK inhibitor, 5-10 mg twice daily. The sample consisted of CD4+ T cells sorted from blood, taken at week 4, from a patient treated with tofacitinib. These receptors were obtained from a human donor with alopecia areata.

This clone was detected a few times. The rearrangement links TRBV29-1 to TRBJ2-5; D gene ambiguous. This CDR3 is built from 12 residues. The V and J ends lost 4 bases and 4 bases respectively, with 10 bases between them. The germline gives CDR1 SQVTM, CDR2 ANQGSEA. CDR3 in amino acids: CSVVGVGETQYF. The DNA for the CDR3 is TGCAGCGTTGTAGGCGTAGGAGAGACCCAGTACTTC.

This clone was recorded a few times. The V and J genes are TRBV29-1 and TRBJ1-5; D is undetermined. CDR1 is SQVTM, CDR2 ANQGSEA, per germline. The V gene lost 4 bases and the J gene lost 9 bases, with 19 bases spanning the gap. CDR3 length: 14 residues. The CDR3 spells CSVVSSGWGGPQHF. The CDR3 region has the DNA TGCAGCGTTGTGTCTTCGGGTTGGGGAGGGCCCCAGCATTTT.

The chain couples TRBV2 to TRBJ2-2; D perhaps matches TRBD2 (6 bases). Germline-derived CDR1 and CDR2 are SNHLY and FYNNEI. V was pared by 6 bases and J by 4 bases, with 18 bases between. The CDR3 loop spans 16 amino acids. CDR3 bases: TGTGCCAGCAGCCCCCTGGGGGGTTATTCCACCGGGGAGCTGTTTTTT. Its translation: CASSPLGGYSTGELFF.

This chain links TRBV25-1 with TRBJ2-1; D remains unclear. The germline V gene encodes CDR1 MGHDK and CDR2 SYGVNS. The CDR3 contains 11 residues. The ends were cut back, 6 bases at V and 6 bases at J, with 6 bases in the middle. CDR3 nucleotides: TGTGCCAGCAGGGACGCCAATGAGCAGTTCTTC. It codes for CASRDANEQFF.

J is TRBJ2-3 and V is TRBV5-6; TRBD2 aligns across 7 bases. V trimming: 2 bases; J trimming: 4 bases; junction bases outside the gene matches: 4. This CDR3 contains 14 residues. CDR1 SGHDT and CDR2 YYEEEE come from the germline V gene. In DNA, the CDR3 is TGTGCCAGCAGCTTAAATGGGGGGGCAGATACGCAGTATTTT. It specifies CASSLNGGADTQYF.

V is TRBV7-8 and J is TRBJ2-7; perhaps TRBD2 as D (5 bases). CDR3 size: 13 residues. Per germline, CDR1 SGHVS and CDR2 FQNEAQ. The V and J ends lost 0 bases and 3 bases respectively, with 6 bases between them. The DNA for the CDR3 is TGTGCCAGCAGCTTAGCCCGGGACTACGAGCAGTACTTC. Amino acids: CASSLARDYEQYF. Using reference TRBV7-8 and TRBJ2-7 for the parts outside the CDR3, the full variable domain is GAGVSQSPRYKVAKRGQDVALRCDPISGHVSLFWYQQALGQGPEFLTYFQNEAQLDKSGLPSDRFFAERPEGSVSTLKIQRTQQEDSAVYLCASSLARDYEQYFGPGTRLTVT.

This rearrangement joins TRBV15 to TRBJ2-1; D gene uncertain. Germline V lookup: CDR1 LNHNV, CDR2 YYDKDF (reference sequence). Deletions cut 4 bases from V and 4 bases from J, with 5 bases between. The CDR3 loop spans 12 amino acids. The CDR3 sequence is CATSIGYNEQFF. The CDR3 DNA sequence: TGTGCCACCAGCATCGGGTACAATGAGCAGTTCTTC.

The count of this clone is one. The chain recombines TRBV5-1 with TRBJ2-7; D ambiguous. Deletions cut 4 bases from V and 3 bases from J, with 14 bases between. The germline V gene has CDR1 SGHRS and CDR2 YFSETQ. The CDR3 runs to 14 residues. CDR3 in DNA: TGCGCCAGCAGCCATGCAGGAGAAGACTACGAGCAGTACTTC. It encodes CASSHAGEDYEQYF.

In this sample, this clone turned up once. The V call is TRBV13, the J call TRBJ1-1; TRBD1 aligns across 7 bases. The ends lost 4 bases at V and 5 bases at J; junction bases unmatched: 16. The CDR3 has 17 residues. The germline V gene encodes CDR1 PRHDT and CDR2 FYEKMQ (reference sequence). CDR3 sequence: CASSSTMVSTGRTEAFF. For the CDR3, the DNA is TGTGCCAGCAGCTCAACTATGGTCTCGACAGGGAGGACTGAAGCTTTCTTT.

In the case of this clone: Other nucleotide sequences in the sample specify the same CDR3. V usage is TRBV5-1 and J usage is TRBJ1-2, with D unresolved. V shed 2 bases and J shed 0 bases, with 5 bases lying between them. The germline CDR1 and CDR2 sequences are SGHRS and YFSETQ. The CDR3 contains 13 residues. CDR3 nucleotide sequence: TGCGCCAGCAGCTTAGAAGCTAACTATGGCTACACCTTC. Protein sequence: CASSLEANYGYTF.

V and J are TRBV4-2 and TRBJ1-1; no reliable D call. Between the trimmed V and J ends, which lost 1 base and 6 bases, there was a span of 9 bases. The CDR3 is 13 amino acids. Looked up from germline, CDR1 is LGHNA and CDR2 is YNFKEQ. The CDR3 spells CASSQGFEAEAFF. For the CDR3, the DNA is TGTGCCAGCAGCCAAGGTTTCGAGGCTGAAGCTTTCTTT.

The rearrangement joins TRBV15 to TRBJ2-1; 7 nucleotides agree with TRBD2. The CDR3 extends over 15 amino acids. V was pared by 7 bases and J by 10 bases, with 16 bases of the junction left unmatched. Germline V gene data show CDR1 as LNHNV and CDR2 as YYDKDF (reference sequence). CDR3 nucleotides: TGTGCCACCAAAGAGGGCGTTCTAGCGGCCCGGGAGCAGTTCTTC. It yields the protein CATKEGVLAAREQFF.

This clone was seen a few times. The chain uses TRBV12-5 and TRBJ2-5; 11 nucleotides match TRBD2. The CDR3 totals 15 residues. The V gene's germline CDR1 is LGHNT and CDR2 FRNRAP. V lost 4 bases to trimming and J lost 1 base; unmatched junction nucleotides: 2. The CDR3 region has the DNA TGTGCTAGTGGTTCCGGGACTAGCGGCCAAGAGACCCAGTACTTC. It yields the protein CASGSGTSGQETQYF. The full variable domain, completed using reference TRBV12-5 and TRBJ2-5, is DARVTQTPRHKVTEMGQEVTMRCQPILGHNTVFWYRQTMMQGLELLAYFRNRAPLDDSGMPKDRFSAEMPDATLATLKIQPSEPRDSAVYFCASGSGTSGQETQYFGPGTRLLVL.

This chain links TRBV29-1 with TRBJ2-1; D gene uncertain. The CDR3 is made up of 11 amino acids. Per germline, CDR1 SQVTM and CDR2 ANQGSEA. V lost 5 bases and J 12 bases, leaving 14 bases between the germline ends. This CDR3 is CSVFVYAGQFF. For the CDR3, the DNA is TGCAGCGTTTTCGTGTACGCCGGGCAGTTCTTC.

This clone was recorded a few times. This chain links TRBV5-1 with TRBJ1-1; D is ambiguous. Germline values: CDR1 SGHRS, CDR2 YFSETQ. Trimming shortened V by 1 base and J by 4 bases, and 8 bases separated the two germline ends. This CDR3 has 13 residues. CDR3 loop: CASSLLGSTEAFF. DNA for the CDR3: TGCGCCAGCAGCTTGTTGGGGAGCACTGAAGCTTTCTTT.

A single count supports this clone. V gene TRBV15 combines with J gene TRBJ1-1; TRBD1 agrees at 7 bases. The CDR3 contains 15 residues. Germline-derived CDR1 and CDR2 are LNHNV and YYDKDF (reference sequence). Trimming at V came to 5 bases and at J to 1 base, leaving 7 bases not matched to a gene. CDR3 in DNA: TGTGCCACCAGCTCAGGGGACAGAAAGAACACTGAAGCTTTCTTT. Translation: CATSSGDRKNTEAFF.

This clone was observed a few times. The CDR3 sequence is CASSPLRGGNIQYF. The CDR3 DNA reads TGTGCCAGCAGCCCCCTGAGGGGAGGGAACATTCAGTACTTC. The chain carries TRBV7-2 and TRBJ2-4; 7 bases are shared with TRBD2. V was clipped by 5 bases and J by 7 bases; unmatched bases: 8. In germline, CDR1 is SGHTA, CDR2 FQGNSA. The CDR3 loop spans 14 amino acids. Based on the CDR3 plus reference TRBV7-2 and TRBJ2-4, the full variable domain is GAGVSQSPSNKVTEKGKDVELRCDPISGHTALYWYRQSLGQGLEFLIYFQGNSAPDKSGLPSDRFSAERTGGSVSTLTIQRTQQEDSAVYLCASSPLRGGNIQYFGAGTRLSVL.

The J gene is TRBJ1-1, the V gene TRBV7-3; 7 bases fit TRBD1. V was pared by 3 bases and J by 4 bases, with 2 bases of the junction left unmatched. The germline gives CDR1 SGHTA, CDR2 FQGTGA. This CDR3 contains 13 residues. CDR3 nucleotide sequence: TGTGCCAGCAGCTTCGACAGGGTCACTGAAGCTTTCTTT. Its translation is CASSFDRVTEAFF.

The chain carries TRBV9 and TRBJ2-6; no clear D. The CDR3 length is 14 residues. Looked up from germline, CDR1 is SGDLS and CDR2 is YYNGEE. The V end was cut by 0 bases, the J end by 4 bases, with 5 bases between. The CDR3, as DNA: TGTGCCAGCAGCGTAGGTTCCGGGGCCAACGTCCTGACTTTC. This gives the protein CASSVGSGANVLTF.

The J gene is TRBJ1-2, the V gene TRBV6-6; 9 nucleotides align to TRBD1. CDR1 and CDR2 (germline): MNHNY, SVGAGI (reference sequence). The length of the CDR3 is 13 residues. Trimming cost V 0 bases and J 12 bases; bases outside gene matches: 5. CDR3 loop: CASSYSRTGEHTF. DNA for the CDR3: TGTGCCAGCAGTTACTCTCGGACAGGGGAACACACCTTC.

V usage is TRBV4-2 and J usage is TRBJ2-1, with a weak D call TRBD1 (5 bases). Per the germline V gene, CDR1 is LGHNA and CDR2 is YNFKEQ. The CDR3 length is 14 residues. Trimming shortened V by 4 bases and J by 5 bases, and 12 bases separated the two germline ends. The CDR3, as DNA: TGTGCCAGCAGCCTCGAAGGGGCTGACAATGAGCAGTTCTTC. As protein: CASSLEGADNEQFF.

This clone showed up just a few times. The gene calls are TRBV29-1 and TRBJ1-2; 8 bases fit TRBD1. J was trimmed by 8 bases and V by 1 base; bases with no gene match: 3. The CDR3 sequence is 12 residues long. Germline assignment: CDR1 SQVTM and CDR2 ANQGSEA. The CDR3 sequence is CSVEATGDGYTF. As DNA, the CDR3 is TGCAGCGTTGAAGCGACAGGGGACGGCTACACCTTC.

This chain joins TRBV9 and TRBJ1-4; no clear D. V lost 1 base and J 6 bases, leaving 13 bases between the germline ends. The CDR3 totals 15 residues. The germline V gene encodes CDR1 SGDLS and CDR2 YYNGEE. The CDR3: CASSVRGGGYEKLFF. CDR3 nucleotides: TGTGCCAGCAGCGTACGCGGCGGAGGGTATGAAAAACTGTTTTTT.